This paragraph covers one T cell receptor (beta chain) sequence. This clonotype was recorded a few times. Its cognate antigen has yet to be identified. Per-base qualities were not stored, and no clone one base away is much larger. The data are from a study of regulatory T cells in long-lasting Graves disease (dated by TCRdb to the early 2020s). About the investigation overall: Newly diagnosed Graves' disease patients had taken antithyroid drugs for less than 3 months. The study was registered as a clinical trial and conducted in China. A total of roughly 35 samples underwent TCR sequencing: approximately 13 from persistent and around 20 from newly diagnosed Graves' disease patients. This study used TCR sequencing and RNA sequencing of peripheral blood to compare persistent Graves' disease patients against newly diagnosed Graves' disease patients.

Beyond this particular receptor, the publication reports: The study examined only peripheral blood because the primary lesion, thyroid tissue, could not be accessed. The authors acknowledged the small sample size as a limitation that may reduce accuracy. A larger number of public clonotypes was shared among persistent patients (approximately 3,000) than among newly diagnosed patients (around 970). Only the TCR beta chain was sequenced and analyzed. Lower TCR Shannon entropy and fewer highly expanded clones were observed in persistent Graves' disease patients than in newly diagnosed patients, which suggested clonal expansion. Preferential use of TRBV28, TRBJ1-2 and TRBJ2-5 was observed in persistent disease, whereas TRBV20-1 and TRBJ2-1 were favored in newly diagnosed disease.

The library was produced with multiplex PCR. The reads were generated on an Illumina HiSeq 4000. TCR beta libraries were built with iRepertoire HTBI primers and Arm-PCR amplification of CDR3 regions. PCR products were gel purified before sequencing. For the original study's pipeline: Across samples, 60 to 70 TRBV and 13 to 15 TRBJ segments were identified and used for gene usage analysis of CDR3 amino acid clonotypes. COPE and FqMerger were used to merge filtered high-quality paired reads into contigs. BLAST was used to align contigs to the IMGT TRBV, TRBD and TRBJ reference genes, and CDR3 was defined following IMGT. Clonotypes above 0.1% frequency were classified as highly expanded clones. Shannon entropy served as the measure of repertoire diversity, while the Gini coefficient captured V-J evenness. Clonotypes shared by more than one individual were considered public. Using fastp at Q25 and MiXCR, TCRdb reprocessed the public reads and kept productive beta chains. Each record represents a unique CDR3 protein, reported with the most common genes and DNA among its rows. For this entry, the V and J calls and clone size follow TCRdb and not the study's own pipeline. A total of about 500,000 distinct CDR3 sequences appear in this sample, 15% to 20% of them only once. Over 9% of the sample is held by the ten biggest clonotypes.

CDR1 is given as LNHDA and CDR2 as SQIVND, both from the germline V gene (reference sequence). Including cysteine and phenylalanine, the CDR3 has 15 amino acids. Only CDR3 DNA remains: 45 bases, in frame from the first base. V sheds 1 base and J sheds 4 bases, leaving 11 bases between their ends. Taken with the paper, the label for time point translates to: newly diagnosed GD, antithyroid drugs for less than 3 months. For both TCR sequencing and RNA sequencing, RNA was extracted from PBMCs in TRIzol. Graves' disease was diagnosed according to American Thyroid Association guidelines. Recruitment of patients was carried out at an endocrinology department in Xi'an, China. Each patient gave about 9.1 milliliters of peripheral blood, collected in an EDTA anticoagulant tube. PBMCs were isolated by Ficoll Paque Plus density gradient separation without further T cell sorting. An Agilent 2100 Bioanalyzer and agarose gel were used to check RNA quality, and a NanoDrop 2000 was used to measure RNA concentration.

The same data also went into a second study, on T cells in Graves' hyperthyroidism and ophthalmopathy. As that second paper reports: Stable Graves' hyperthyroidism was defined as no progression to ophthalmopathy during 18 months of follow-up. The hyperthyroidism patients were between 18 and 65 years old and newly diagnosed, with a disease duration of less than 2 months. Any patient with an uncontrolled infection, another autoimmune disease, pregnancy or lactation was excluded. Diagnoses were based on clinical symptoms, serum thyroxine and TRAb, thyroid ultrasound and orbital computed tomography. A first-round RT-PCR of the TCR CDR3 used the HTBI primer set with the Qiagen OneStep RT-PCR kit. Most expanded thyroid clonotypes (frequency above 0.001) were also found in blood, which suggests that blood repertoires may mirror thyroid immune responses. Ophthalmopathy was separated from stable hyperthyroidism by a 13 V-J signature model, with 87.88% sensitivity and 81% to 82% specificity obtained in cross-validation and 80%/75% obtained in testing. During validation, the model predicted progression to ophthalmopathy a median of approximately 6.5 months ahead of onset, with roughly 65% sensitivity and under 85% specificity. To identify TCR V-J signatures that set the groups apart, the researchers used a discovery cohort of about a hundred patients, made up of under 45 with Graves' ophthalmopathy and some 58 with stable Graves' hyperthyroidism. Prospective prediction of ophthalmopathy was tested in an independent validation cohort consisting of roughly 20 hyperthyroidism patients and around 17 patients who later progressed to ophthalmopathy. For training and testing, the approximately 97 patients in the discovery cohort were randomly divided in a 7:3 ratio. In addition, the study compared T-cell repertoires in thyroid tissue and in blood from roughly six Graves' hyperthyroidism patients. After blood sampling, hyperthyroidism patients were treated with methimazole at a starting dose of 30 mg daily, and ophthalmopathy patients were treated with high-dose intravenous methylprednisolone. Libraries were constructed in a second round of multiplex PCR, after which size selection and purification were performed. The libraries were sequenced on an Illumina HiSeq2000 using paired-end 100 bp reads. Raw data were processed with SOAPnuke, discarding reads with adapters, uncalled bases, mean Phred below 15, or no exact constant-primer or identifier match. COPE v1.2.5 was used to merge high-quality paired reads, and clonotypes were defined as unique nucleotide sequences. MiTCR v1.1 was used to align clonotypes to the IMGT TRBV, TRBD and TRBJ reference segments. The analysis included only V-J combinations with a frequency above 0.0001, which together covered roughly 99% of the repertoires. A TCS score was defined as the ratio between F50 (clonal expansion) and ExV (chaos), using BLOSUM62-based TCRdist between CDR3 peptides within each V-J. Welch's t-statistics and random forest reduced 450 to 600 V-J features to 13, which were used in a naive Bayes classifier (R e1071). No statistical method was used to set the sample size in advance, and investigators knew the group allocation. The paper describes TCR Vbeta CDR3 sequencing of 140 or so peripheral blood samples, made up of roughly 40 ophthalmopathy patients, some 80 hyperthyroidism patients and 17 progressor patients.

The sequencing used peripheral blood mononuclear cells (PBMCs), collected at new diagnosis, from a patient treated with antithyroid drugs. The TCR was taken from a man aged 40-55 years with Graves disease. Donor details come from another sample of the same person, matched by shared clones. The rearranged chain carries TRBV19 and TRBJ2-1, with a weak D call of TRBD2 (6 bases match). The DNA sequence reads TGTGCCAGTAGTATAGGCGGGACTCAATACAATGAGCAGTTCTTC. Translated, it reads CASSIGGTQYNEQFF.